The present entry profiles one T cell receptor (beta chain) with its context. This sample stems from a study of blood T cell repertoires in COVID-19. Overall study context: Sources were T cells, B-cell-depleted T cells, or PBMCs; the material itself was cDNA or gDNA.

Germline V gene lookup returns CDR1 SGHRS and CDR2 YFSETQ. The CDR3 is made up of 14 amino acids. Between the trimmed V and J ends, which lost 3 bases and 3 bases, there was a span of 12 bases. Participants, about 18 to 100 years old, spanned about two dozen US areas. Cohorts were assigned according to the clinical history that participants reported. Under the authors' procedure: Reference gene primer amplification gave estimated nucleated cell counts. TCRdb's copy holds only in-frame clones and misses some; the assay was immunoSEQ multiplex PCR. V, J and clone size derive from that table, while D and trimming were established from the DNA sequence. The repertoire holds 45,000 to 55,000 clones, about 72% seen once, with approximately 5.3% in the top ten.

The TCR originated in a woman between 45 and 60 years old with acute COVID-19. The sample was PBMCs or T cells enriched from blood (not recorded which). This sequence joins TRBV5-1 and TRBJ1-1; D perhaps matches TRBD1 (6 bases). CDR3 region: CASSSGQTHTEAFF. CDR3 bases: TGCGCCAGCAGCTCCGGACAGACGCACACTGAAGCTTTCTTT. Full variable domain (outside the CDR3, taken from reference TRBV5-1 and TRBJ1-1): KAGVTQTPRYLIKTRGQQVTLSCSPISGHRSVSWYQQTPGQGLQFLFEYFSETQRNKGNFPGRFSGRQFSNSRSEMNVSTLELGDSALYLCASSSGQTHTEAFFGQGTRLTVV.